Shown below are 21 T cell receptor beta chains from a single sample sequenced in a study of T cell changes during pregnancy in multiple sclerosis. Sequenced by immunoSEQ multiplex PCR; TCRdb stores in-frame clones only, minus some. This sample yields about 51,000 clones, of which 93% are seen a single time; approximately 1.9% belongs to the top ten. The material was peripheral blood, obtained in the second trimester of pregnancy. The receptors derive from a female donor with multiple sclerosis, enrolled in a pregnancy study.

The genes are TRBV19 and TRBJ1-4; D may be TRBD1 (6 bases). This CDR3 is built from 14 residues. V lost 7 bases and J 3 bases, leaving 12 bases between the germline ends. The germline gives CDR1 LNHDA, CDR2 SQIVND (reference sequence). CDR3 in DNA: TGTGCCAGTACCCCCGGGACACCTAATGAAAAACTGTTTTTT. It encodes CASTPGTPNEKLFF.

The genes are TRBV25-1 and TRBJ1-4; tentative D call: TRBD1 (6 bases). This CDR3 is built from 16 residues. The germline gives CDR1 MGHDK, CDR2 SYGVNS. Trimming pared 4 bases from V and 8 bases from J, leaving 20 bases between. The DNA for the CDR3 is TGTGCCAGCAGTGCCCGTCGGGGCAGGGGAGAGGAAAAACTGTTTTTT. Translated: CASSARRGRGEEKLFF. The whole variable domain, filled in from reference TRBV25-1 and TRBJ1-4, reads EADIYQTPRYLVIGTGKKITLECSQTMGHDKMYWYQQDPGMELHLIHYSYGVNSTEKGDLSSESTVSRIRTEHFPLTLESARPSHTSQYLCASSARRGRGEEKLFFGSGTQLSVL.

The rearrangement links TRBV19 to TRBJ1-2, with D possibly being TRBD1 (5 bases). This CDR3 has 13 amino acids. V was shortened by 5 bases and J by 4 bases, with 11 bases between the two germline ends. In germline, CDR1 is LNHDA, CDR2 SQIVND (reference sequence). In DNA, the CDR3 is TGTGCCAGTAGTGCCAAGGGGTTCTATGGCTACACCTTC. Its translation: CASSAKGFYGYTF. The full variable domain, rest sourced from reference TRBV19 and TRBJ1-2, is DGGITQSPKYLFRKEGQNVTLSCEQNLNHDAMYWYRQDPGQGLRLIYYSQIVNDFQKGDIAEGYSVSREKKESFPLTVTSAQKNPTAFYLCASSAKGFYGYTFGSGTRLTVV.

This rearrangement joins TRBV7-9 to TRBJ1-5; 8 bases map to TRBD1. The V gene's germline CDR1 is SEHNR and CDR2 FQNEAQ (reference sequence). Trimming removed 4 bases from V and 4 bases from J; junction bases left unmatched: 6. The length of the CDR3 is 15 residues. CDR3 in amino acids: CASSSTGTGNQPQHF. Written as DNA, the CDR3 is TGTGCCAGCAGCTCGACCGGGACAGGTAATCAGCCCCAGCATTTT.

This clone has just a few counts. The CDR3 bases are TGTGCCTGGAGTCGGACAGGGGGAAACTATGGCTACACCTTC. This sequence encodes CAWSRTGGNYGYTF. This chain links TRBV30 with TRBJ1-2; 10 nucleotides line up with TRBD1. The germline V gene has CDR1 GTSNPN and CDR2 SVGIG (reference sequence). The CDR3 runs to 14 residues. V shed 2 bases and J 2 bases; nucleotides not matched to a gene: 2.

This chain links TRBV30 with TRBJ1-2, with a weak D call TRBD1 (6 bases). Germline values: CDR1 GTSNPN, CDR2 SVGIG (reference sequence). The CDR3 extends over 13 amino acids. V gave up 3 bases and J gave up 10 bases, with 18 bases separating them. CDR3 region: CAWSPSTDRYYTF. The CDR3 nucleotides read TGTGCCTGGAGCCCCTCTACGGACAGATACTACACCTTC.

The J gene is TRBJ2-7, the V gene TRBV19, with D possibly matching TRBD1 (5 bases). From germline, CDR1 is LNHDA and CDR2 SQIVND (reference sequence). The ends were cut back, 2 bases at V and 2 bases at J, with 10 bases in the middle. CDR3 length equals 14 residues. CDR3 in DNA: TGTGCCAGTAGTATACACAGGTACCCCTACGAGCAGTACTTC. Translating gives CASSIHRYPYEQYF.

The gene calls are TRBV10-3 and TRBJ2-7, with 9 bases lining up with TRBD2. Germline V gene lookup returns CDR1 ENHRY and CDR2 SYGVKD. The CDR3 length is 16 residues. After removal of 8 bases from V and 5 bases from J, the junction contained 16 bases not matched to a gene. The CDR3 region has the DNA TGTGCCATCTTCCTTTTAGGAGGACTAGCGTCGCACGAGCAGTACTTC. Translation gives CAIFLLGGLASHEQYF.

The genes are TRBV7-9 and TRBJ2-5, with D tentatively TRBD1 (5 bases). This CDR3 contains 14 residues. Germline loops: CDR1 SEHNR, CDR2 FQNEAQ (reference sequence). V was clipped by 0 bases and J by 3 bases, with 8 bases between them. This CDR3 reads CASSLALGEETQYF. DNA for the CDR3: TGTGCCAGCAGCTTAGCGCTAGGGGAAGAGACCCAGTACTTC.

This sequence joins TRBV5-1 and TRBJ2-3; 7 bases are shared with TRBD2. The germline gives CDR1 SGHRS, CDR2 YFSETQ. V gave up 4 bases and J gave up 1 base; unmatched junction bases: 3. The CDR3 consists of 14 residues. The CDR3 reads CASSPGLGTDTQYF. The CDR3 region has the DNA TGCGCCAGCAGCCCCGGACTAGGCACAGATACGCAGTATTTT.

This clone showed up just once. The gene calls are TRBV5-4 and TRBJ1-5; 8 positions agree with TRBD1. This CDR3 contains 14 residues. In germline, CDR1 is SGHNT, CDR2 YYREEE (reference sequence). V gave up 0 bases and J gave up 6 bases; unmatched junction bases: 2. For the CDR3, the DNA is TGTGCCAGCAGCTTGGCGGACAGGGCTCAGCCCCAGCATTTT. It yields the protein CASSLADRAQPQHF.

The chain employs TRBV4-3 and TRBJ2-1, with 7 bases matching TRBD2. The CDR3 sequence is 16 residues long. V shed 1 base and J 3 bases; nucleotides not matched to a gene: 6. Per the germline V gene, CDR1 is LGHNA and CDR2 is YSLEER. The CDR3 bases are TGCGCCAGCAGCCAAGGGGGGGGAGGCGACTACAATGAGCAGTTCTTC. Residues: CASSQGGGGDYNEQFF.

The J gene is TRBJ2-7, the V gene TRBV13; 8 bases match TRBD2. Unmatched junction bases numbered 2, after V lost 1 base and J lost 6 bases. The CDR3 totals 13 residues. The V gene's germline CDR1 is PRHDT and CDR2 FYEKMQ (reference sequence). CDR3 coding DNA: TGTGCCAGCAGCTTAGAACTAGCGGCCGAGCAGTACTTC. Translated, it gives CASSLELAAEQYF.

V usage is TRBV5-4 and J usage is TRBJ2-7, with 8 bases that match TRBD2. V shed 2 bases, J shed 3 bases, and the junction held 7 bases outside the gene matches. The CDR3 has 15 residues. Germline values: CDR1 SGHNT, CDR2 YYREEE (reference sequence). The DNA for the CDR3 is TGTGCCAGCAGCTTATCTGGACTAGCAATCTACGAGCAGTACTTC. This codes for CASSLSGLAIYEQYF.

V and J are TRBV5-1 and TRBJ1-5, with TRBD1 matching over 12 bases. The CDR3 is 19 residues long. V was pared by 4 bases and J by 0 bases, with 11 bases of the junction left unmatched. CDR1 and CDR2 (germline): SGHRS, YFSETQ. The CDR3 bases are TGCGCCAGCAGCCTGGGAGGGACAGGGGGCGCGAGTAGCAATCAGCCCCAGCATTTT. This translates into CASSLGGTGGASSNQPQHF.

V is TRBV19 and J is TRBJ2-1, with D possibly being TRBD2 (5 bases). The CDR3 has 13 amino acids. CDR1 and CDR2 from the germline V gene are LNHDA and SQIVND (reference sequence). Trimming cost V 4 bases and J 3 bases, with 7 bases left between them. CDR3 in amino acids: CASSKDFYNEQFF. The CDR3 coding sequence is TGTGCCAGTAGTAAGGACTTCTACAATGAGCAGTTCTTC.

The chain has TRBV11-1 and TRBJ2-7, with TRBD2 as a possible D gene (6 bases). Trimming removed 1 base from V and 0 bases from J, with 10 bases in between. This CDR3 is built from 15 residues. Germline CDR1 is SGHAT and CDR2 is FQDESV (reference sequence). The CDR3 region is CASSLGRDPSYEQYF. CDR3 bases: TGTGCCAGCAGCTTAGGGCGGGATCCCTCCTACGAGCAGTACTTC.

The chain employs TRBV7-9 and TRBJ2-1; 9 bases are shared with TRBD2. The trim removed 4 bases at V and 9 bases at J, leaving 7 bases unmatched. The CDR3 contains 14 residues. Germline V lookup: CDR1 SEHNR, CDR2 FQNEAQ (reference sequence). The CDR3 nucleotides read TGTGCCAGCAGCTATCCCGGGACTAGCTCTGAGCAGTTCTTC. Residues: CASSYPGTSSEQFF.

The CDR3, as DNA: TGTGCCAGTAGTATTTCGGCGGGCTCCCTCGAGCAGTACTTC. Protein sequence: CASSISAGSLEQYF. This chain connects TRBV19 to TRBJ2-7, with a tentative D call TRBD2 (5 bases). The germline V gene has CDR1 LNHDA and CDR2 SQIVND (reference sequence). V dropped 3 bases and J dropped 6 bases, with 15 bases sitting between them. This CDR3 has 14 residues. The whole variable domain, filled in from reference TRBV19 and TRBJ2-7, reads DGGITQSPKYLFRKEGQNVTLSCEQNLNHDAMYWYRQDPGQGLRLIYYSQIVNDFQKGDIAEGYSVSREKKESFPLTVTSAQKNPTAFYLCASSISAGSLEQYFGPGTRLTVT.

The chain joins TRBV27 to TRBJ2-7; 7 nucleotides line up with TRBD2. Looked up from germline, CDR1 is MNHEY and CDR2 is SMNVEV (reference sequence). Trimming removed 7 bases from V and 2 bases from J; junction bases left unmatched: 14. The CDR3 loop spans 16 amino acids. The CDR3 region is CASTPLGGTATYEQYF. CDR3 nucleotides: TGTGCCAGCACCCCCCTGGGGGGGACGGCTACCTACGAGCAGTACTTC.

The chain uses TRBV19 and TRBJ1-5; 9 positions match TRBD1. The CDR3 extends over 18 amino acids. Trimming took 5 bases from V and 7 from J; bases not matched to a gene: 18. Germline V CDR1 and CDR2: LNHDA, SQIVND (reference sequence). In DNA form, the CDR3 reads TGTGCCAGTAGTGCCAGGGGCCGGACAGGGGTTGTTGAGCAGCCCCAGCATTTT. Residues: CASSARGRTGVVEQPQHF.